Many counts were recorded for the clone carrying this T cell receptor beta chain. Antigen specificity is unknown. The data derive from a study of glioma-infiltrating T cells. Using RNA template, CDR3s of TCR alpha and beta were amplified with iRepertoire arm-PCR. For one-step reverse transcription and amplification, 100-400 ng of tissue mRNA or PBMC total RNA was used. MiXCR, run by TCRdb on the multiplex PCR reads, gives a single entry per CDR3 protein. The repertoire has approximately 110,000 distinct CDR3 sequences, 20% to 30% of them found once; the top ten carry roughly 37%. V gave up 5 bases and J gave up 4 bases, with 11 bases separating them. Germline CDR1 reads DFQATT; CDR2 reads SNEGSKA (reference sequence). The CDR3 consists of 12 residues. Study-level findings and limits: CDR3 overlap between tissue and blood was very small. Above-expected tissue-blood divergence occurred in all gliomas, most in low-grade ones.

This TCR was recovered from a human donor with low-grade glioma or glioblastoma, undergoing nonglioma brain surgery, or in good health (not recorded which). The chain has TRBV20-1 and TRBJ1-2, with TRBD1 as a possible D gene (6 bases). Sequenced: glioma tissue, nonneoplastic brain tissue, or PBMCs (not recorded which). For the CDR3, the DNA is TGCAGTGCTGGTTCGGACAGCTATGGCTACACCTTC. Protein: CSAGSDSYGYTF.